The next 20 T cell receptor beta chains were all read from a single sample in a study of CD8 T cells in Susac syndrome. Random hexamers were used to reverse transcribe an amount of about 0.45 to 1 ug RNA. A single record per CDR3 protein comes from TCRdb applying MiXCR to the immunoSEQ multiplex PCR reads. The sample includes 150,000 to 200,000 distinct CDR3 sequences, just under 95% of them seen just once. The sequencing input was CD4+ T cells from PBMCs. These TCRs come from a human donor with Susac syndrome.

The V gene is TRBV5-1, the J gene TRBJ1-2; possible D gene TRBD1, 6 bases. CDR3 length: 14 residues. Germline CDR1 is SGHRS and CDR2 is YFSETQ. The ends were cut back, 1 base at V and 6 bases at J, with 13 bases in the middle. The CDR3 loop is CASSLSSGGNGYTF. CDR3 DNA: TGCGCCAGCAGCTTGTCTAGCGGGGGCAATGGCTACACCTTC.

This clonotype was seen a single time. V and J are TRBV20-1 and TRBJ2-5; the D is unclear. Trimming left V 3 bases short and J 3 bases short, with 11 bases between. Germline CDR1 is DFQATT and CDR2 is SNEGSKA (reference sequence). The CDR3 has 13 amino acids. CDR3 sequence reads: CSASFPQKETQYF. The DNA for the CDR3 is TGCAGTGCTAGTTTCCCACAGAAAGAGACCCAGTACTTC.

This chain links TRBV15 with TRBJ2-3, with 9 nucleotides matching TRBD1. CDR1 and CDR2 from the germline V gene are LNHNV and YYDKDF (reference sequence). CDR3 size: 17 residues. V gave up 3 bases and J gave up 4 bases; unmatched junction bases: 11. Written as DNA, the CDR3 is TGTGCCACCAGCAGGGACTCCGGGACAGGGTACGCAGATACGCAGTATTTT. Encoded protein: CATSRDSGTGYADTQYF.

The chain is built from TRBV5-4 and TRBJ2-3; D gene ambiguous. This CDR3 contains 12 residues. V lost 4 bases, J lost 0 bases, and 3 bases lay in between. The germline CDR1 and CDR2 sequences are SGHNT and YYREEE (reference sequence). The CDR3 protein is CASSKSTDTQYF. DNA for the CDR3: TGTGCCAGCAGCAAAAGCACAGATACGCAGTATTTT.

The gene calls are TRBV3-1 and TRBJ1-5; no definite D call. The CDR3 consists of 12 residues. CDR1 is LGHDT and CDR2 is YNNKEL in the germline V gene (reference sequence). V was cut by 1 base and J by 7 bases, with 5 bases left in between. The CDR3 DNA is TGTGCCAGCAGCCAAGGGGAACAGCCCCAGCATTTT. Protein product: CASSQGEQPQHF.

This clonotype was observed a single time. The gene calls are TRBV11-2 and TRBJ1-1; 8 bases fit TRBD1. This CDR3 has 12 amino acids. CDR1 and CDR2 (germline): SGHAT, FQNNGV. Trimming cost V 1 base and J 8 bases; bases outside gene matches: 0. CDR3 sequence reads: CASSLGDREAFF. The CDR3 nucleotides read TGTGCCAGCAGCTTAGGGGACAGGGAAGCTTTCTTT. Supplemented by reference TRBV11-2 and TRBJ1-1, the full variable domain reads EAGVAQSPRYKIIEKRQSVAFWCNPISGHATLYWYQQILGQGPKLLIQFQNNGVVDDSQLPKDRFSAERLKGVDSTLKIQPAKLEDSAVYLCASSLGDREAFFGQGTRLTVV.

The V and J genes are TRBV7-2 and TRBJ2-7, with 9 bases lining up with TRBD2. Germline V gives CDR1 SGHTA, CDR2 FQGNSA. V was clipped by 1 base and J by 4 bases; unmatched bases: 8. This CDR3 has 16 amino acids. CDR3 in DNA: TGTGCCAGCAGCTTAGGGGTAGCGGGAGCTCTTTACGAGCAGTACTTC. Translation: CASSLGVAGALYEQYF.

The chain links TRBV7-9 to TRBJ1-1, with TRBD1 matching 8 bases. Germline CDR1 reads SEHNR; CDR2 reads FQNEAQ (reference sequence). V lost 1 base, J lost 6 bases, and 7 bases stayed unmatched. The CDR3 length is 15 residues. CDR3 region: CASSLGNRGSAEAFF. The CDR3 nucleotides read TGTGCCAGCAGCTTAGGGAACAGGGGGTCTGCTGAAGCTTTCTTT.

The chain couples TRBV7-3 to TRBJ2-1, with 7 positions matching TRBD2. V was clipped by 5 bases and J by 12 bases; unmatched bases: 10. Germline V CDR1 and CDR2: SGHTA, FQGTGA. The CDR3 extends over 13 amino acids. The CDR3 reads CASSPREGSTQFF. DNA of the CDR3: TGTGCCAGCAGCCCCAGGGAGGGGAGCACGCAGTTCTTC.

The chain couples TRBV3-1 to TRBJ2-5, with 7 bases matching TRBD1. Looked up from germline, CDR1 is LGHDT and CDR2 is YNNKEL (reference sequence). The V segment lost 4 bases and the J segment 2 bases; nucleotides outside the gene matches: 7. This CDR3 comprises 15 residues. The CDR3 region is CASSPHGTAQETQYF. The CDR3 DNA follows: TGTGCCAGCAGCCCTCATGGGACAGCACAAGAGACCCAGTACTTC.

J is TRBJ1-2 and V is TRBV2, with 11 bases fitting TRBD1. This CDR3 contains 14 residues. J lost 7 bases, V lost 4 bases, and 5 bases had no gene match. Germline V gives CDR1 SNHLY, CDR2 FYNNEI. In nucleotides, the CDR3 is TGTGCCAGCAGTGTGGACAGGGGGCCAGGTGGCTACACCTTC. It codes for CASSVDRGPGGYTF.

CDR3 nucleotide sequence: TGTGCCTGGAGTATTACAGGGGTTAGGTATGGCTACACCTTC. Translating gives CAWSITGVRYGYTF. This chain joins TRBV30 and TRBJ1-2; 7 bases align to TRBD1. This CDR3 has 14 residues. CDR1 is GTSNPN, CDR2 SVGIG, per germline (reference sequence). The V gene end was trimmed by 2 bases and the J gene end by 5 bases; junction bases not matched to a gene: 8.

The chain carries TRBV7-7 and TRBJ2-5; D unclear. This CDR3 spans 14 amino acids. Trimming took 5 bases from V and 6 from J, leaving 16 bases between them. The germline CDR1 and CDR2 sequences are SSHAT and FNYEAQ (reference sequence). In DNA form, the CDR3 reads TGTGCCAGCAGCCGAGGACGGAGTCAGAAGACCCAGTACTTC. Protein: CASSRGRSQKTQYF.

The chain is built from TRBV9 and TRBJ1-5, with 9 bases aligning to TRBD1. CDR1 and CDR2 (germline): SGDLS, YYNGEE. After removal of 3 bases from V and 6 bases from J, the junction contained 7 bases not matched to a gene. CDR3 length equals 15 residues. In DNA form, the CDR3 reads TGTGCCAGCAGCGGTGGACAGGGGCACGGTCAGCCCCAGCATTTT. Protein product: CASSGGQGHGQPQHF.

This chain uses TRBV3-1 with TRBJ2-7; no definite D call. Germline lookup yields CDR1 LGHDT and CDR2 YNNKEL (reference sequence). This CDR3 has 15 amino acids. Trimming cost V 0 bases and J 3 bases, with 12 bases left between them. The CDR3 DNA sequence: TGTGCCAGCAGCCAAGATTGGCGCTTAGACTACGAGCAGTACTTC. Its translation is CASSQDWRLDYEQYF.

The gene calls are TRBV6-5 and TRBJ2-5, with D tentatively TRBD1 (5 bases). V was pared by 6 bases and J by 5 bases, with 19 bases between. The CDR3 is 15 residues long. Germline V lookup: CDR1 MNHEY, CDR2 SVGAGI. CDR3 protein: CASRRQGGGGETQYF. CDR3 nucleotide sequence: TGTGCCAGCAGACGGCAGGGCGGTGGTGGGGAGACCCAGTACTTC.

V and J are TRBV6-4 and TRBJ1-5; a weak D match, TRBD1 (6 bases). The CDR3 covers 13 residues. The germline V gene encodes CDR1 MRHNA and CDR2 SNTAGT. V lost 10 bases, J lost 7 bases, and 17 bases lay in between. CDR3 loop: CAKLGRGNQPQHF. CDR3 nucleotides: TGTGCCAAGCTTGGCAGGGGAAACCAGCCCCAGCATTTT.

The V and J genes are TRBV29-1 and TRBJ2-5, with D tentatively TRBD1 or TRBD2 (5 bases each). The CDR3 is 14 amino acids. The germline V gene has CDR1 SQVTM and CDR2 ANQGSEA. With 6 bases removed from V and 0 bases from J, the gap between germline ends came to 14 bases. CDR3 sequence reads: CSVARDGNQETQYF. CDR3 sequence (DNA): TGCAGCGTCGCCCGGGACGGCAACCAAGAGACCCAGTACTTC.

This clonotype was detected a few times. The genes are TRBV27 and TRBJ1-3; unclear D gene. CDR1 and CDR2 (germline): MNHEY, SMNVEV (reference sequence). This CDR3 has 13 residues. V dropped 6 bases and J dropped 4 bases, with 10 bases sitting between them. CDR3 sequence: CASSLSQGNTIYF. For the CDR3, the DNA is TGTGCCAGCAGCCTGTCACAGGGAAACACCATATATTTT.

The rearrangement links TRBV12-3 or TRBV12-4 to TRBJ2-3; possible D gene TRBD2, 6 bases. The CDR3 has 14 amino acids. V shed 5 bases and J shed 0 bases, with 9 bases lying between them. CDR3 nucleotides: TGTGCCAGCAGTACCGGGACTAGCACAGATACGCAGTATTTT. The encoded protein is CASSTGTSTDTQYF.